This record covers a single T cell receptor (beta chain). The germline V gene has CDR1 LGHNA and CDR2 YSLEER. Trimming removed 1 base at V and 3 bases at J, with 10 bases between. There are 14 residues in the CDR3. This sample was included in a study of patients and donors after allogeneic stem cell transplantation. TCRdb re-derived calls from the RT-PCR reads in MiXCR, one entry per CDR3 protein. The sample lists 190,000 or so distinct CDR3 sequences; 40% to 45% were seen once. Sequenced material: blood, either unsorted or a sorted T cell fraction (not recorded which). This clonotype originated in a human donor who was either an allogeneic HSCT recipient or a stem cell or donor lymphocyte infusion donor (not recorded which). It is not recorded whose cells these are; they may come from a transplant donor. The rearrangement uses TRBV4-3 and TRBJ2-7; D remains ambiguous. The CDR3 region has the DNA TGCGCCAGCAGCCAAGGGCCAGGCTACTACGAGCAGTACTTC. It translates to CASSQGPGYYEQYF.